This T cell receptor (beta chain) came from a study of circulating and synovial CD4+ cells in juvenile arthritis. Study-wide results and caveats: Compared with bulk blood, circulating pathogenic-like lymphocytes shared substantially more CDR3 sequences with synovial T cells. The pathogenic-like versus bulk T cell difference escaped Vbeta family analysis.

This clone has just a few counts. The antigen remains undetermined. Here immunoSEQ multiplex PCR was the method, and the copy in TCRdb shows in-frame clones only, minus some. The sample yields 39,000 or so clones, over 85% seen once. This TCR derives from a human donor with juvenile idiopathic arthritis. The source material was CD4+ T cells from blood.

The chain's CDR3 is CASSTGGNIQYF. Written as DNA, the CDR3 is TGTGCCAGCAGCACAGGGGGGAACATTCAGTACTTC. The V gene is TRBV5-8, the J gene TRBJ2-4; 8 positions agree with TRBD1. The junction had 1 base not matched to a gene; V was cut back by 4 bases and J by 7 bases. Looked up from germline, CDR1 is SGHTS and CDR2 is YDEGEE. CDR3 size: 12 residues. The whole variable domain, remainder taken from reference TRBV5-8 and TRBJ2-4, is EAGVTQSPTHLIKTRGQQATLRCSPISGHTSVYWYQQALGLGLQFLLWYDEGEERNRGNFPPRFSGRQFPNYSSELNVNALELEDSALYLCASSTGGNIQYFGAGTRLSVL.